These 6 T cell receptor beta chains were sequenced from one sample in a study of T cells in Graves' hyperthyroidism and ophthalmopathy. RNA transcripts gave rise to amplified TCR beta CDR3 regions. The HTBI primer set was used in a first-round RT-PCR of the TCR CDR3. TCRdb re-analysed the multiplex PCR reads in MiXCR, keeping a single row per CDR3 protein. In the table there are hundreds of thousands of distinct CDR3 sequences, about 15% of which are singletons. The sample was blood. The receptors derive from a young woman with Graves' ophthalmopathy.

The chain has TRBV28 and TRBJ1-5; no firm D call. The germline V gene has CDR1 MDHEN and CDR2 SYDVKM. The CDR3 loop spans 14 amino acids. The V and J ends lost 2 bases and 3 bases respectively, with 8 bases between them. CDR3 nucleotide sequence: TGTGCCAGCAGTTTAGAACGGTACAATCAGCCCCAGCATTTT. Encoded protein: CASSLERYNQPQHF.

V gene TRBV7-3 combines with J gene TRBJ2-7; 8 bases agree with TRBD2. After removal of 5 bases from V and 2 bases from J, the junction contained 8 bases not matched to a gene. The V gene's germline CDR1 is SGHTA and CDR2 FQGTGA. This CDR3 comprises 15 residues. CDR3 loop: CASSPGGGGPYEQYF. The DNA for the CDR3 is TGTGCCAGCAGCCCGGGAGGGGGGGGGCCCTACGAGCAGTACTTC.

This clonotype was seen many times. V usage is TRBV7-2 and J usage is TRBJ2-3, with 12 bases matching TRBD2. Germline V gene lookup returns CDR1 SGHTA and CDR2 FQGNSA. V was clipped by 4 bases and J by 5 bases; unmatched bases: 7. The CDR3 contains 16 residues. The CDR3 protein is CASSSSLTSGRDTQYF. The CDR3 bases are TGTGCCAGCAGCTCGTCCCTGACTAGCGGGAGAGATACGCAGTATTTT.

The CDR3 bases are TGTGCCAGCAGCCCAGGGACTAGCGGGGTTTCCTACGAGCAGTACTTC. It codes for CASSPGTSGVSYEQYF. The chain has TRBV11-1 and TRBJ2-7, with TRBD2 matching over 13 bases. Germline values: CDR1 SGHAT, CDR2 FQDESV (reference sequence). The CDR3 extends over 16 amino acids. Trimming removed 5 bases from V and 1 base from J; junction bases left unmatched: 5.

This clonotype was counted at least ten times. The gene calls are TRBV3-1 and TRBJ2-5, with 7 bases matching TRBD1. CDR3 size: 16 residues. Trimming at V came to 2 bases and at J to 2 bases, leaving 8 bases not matched to a gene. Germline CDR1 LGHDT, CDR2 YNNKEL (reference sequence). The CDR3 reads CASSQPEDRLQETQYF. Written as DNA, the CDR3 is TGTGCCAGCAGCCAACCCGAGGACAGGTTACAAGAGACCCAGTACTTC.

This clonotype was counted at least ten times. The chain links TRBV27 to TRBJ2-1; D could derive from TRBD1 or TRBD2 (5 bases each). The germline CDR1 and CDR2 sequences are MNHEY and SMNVEV (reference sequence). Trimming took off 0 bases at V and 10 bases at J, with 13 bases between the two ends. CDR3 length equals 14 residues. The CDR3, as DNA: TGTGCCAGCAGTTTATCGACGGAGAGGGGCGAGCAGTTCTTC. It yields the protein CASSLSTERGEQFF.